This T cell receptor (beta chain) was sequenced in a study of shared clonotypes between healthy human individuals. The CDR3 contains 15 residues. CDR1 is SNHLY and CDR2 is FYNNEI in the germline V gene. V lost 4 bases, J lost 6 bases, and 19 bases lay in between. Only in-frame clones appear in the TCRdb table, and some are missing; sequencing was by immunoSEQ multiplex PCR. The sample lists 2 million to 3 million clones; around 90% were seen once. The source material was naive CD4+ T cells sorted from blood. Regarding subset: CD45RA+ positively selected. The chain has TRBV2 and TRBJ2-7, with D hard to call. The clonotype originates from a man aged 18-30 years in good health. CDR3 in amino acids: CASSVSRSLLGEQYF. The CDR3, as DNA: TGTGCCAGCAGTGTAAGCAGGAGTTTGCTAGGCGAGCAGTACTTC.